Described below is a single T cell receptor (beta chain) sequence and its context. Germline V gene data show CDR1 as LNHDA and CDR2 as SQIVND (reference sequence). The CDR3 loop spans 11 amino acids. V lost 3 bases to trimming and J lost 5 bases, with 3 bases between them. The libraries were made with immunoSEQ v3.0 at survey level. The table came from immunoSEQ multiplex PCR; TCRdb's copy has only in-frame clones and leaves some out. Of 20,000 to 30,000 clones in the sample, 85% are singletons; the top ten hold about 9.5%. This specimen comes from a study of long-term antiretroviral therapy in people with HIV.

This sample comprised unsorted PBMCs, obtained 2.3 years after starting antiretroviral therapy. The V gene is TRBV19, the J gene TRBJ2-3; no definite D call. The TCR was taken from a man between 35 and 55 years old with HIV. CDR3 in DNA: TGTGCCAGTAGTATGGAAGATACGCAGTATTTT. Protein: CASSMEDTQYF. Full variable domain (rest looked up from reference TRBV19 and TRBJ2-3): DGGITQSPKYLFRKEGQNVTLSCEQNLNHDAMYWYRQDPGQGLRLIYYSQIVNDFQKGDIAEGYSVSREKKESFPLTVTSAQKNPTAFYLCASSMEDTQYFGPGTRLTVL.